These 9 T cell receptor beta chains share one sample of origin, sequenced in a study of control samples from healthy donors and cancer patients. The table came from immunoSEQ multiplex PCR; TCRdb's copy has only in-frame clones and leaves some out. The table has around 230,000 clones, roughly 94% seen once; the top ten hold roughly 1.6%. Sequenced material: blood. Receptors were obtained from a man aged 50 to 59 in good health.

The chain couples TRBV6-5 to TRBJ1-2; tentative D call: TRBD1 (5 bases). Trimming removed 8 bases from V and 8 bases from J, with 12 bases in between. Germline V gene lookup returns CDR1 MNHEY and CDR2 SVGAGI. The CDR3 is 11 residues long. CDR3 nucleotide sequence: TGTGCCAGCCGGGACTATCGGGGCTACACCTTC. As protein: CASRDYRGYTF.

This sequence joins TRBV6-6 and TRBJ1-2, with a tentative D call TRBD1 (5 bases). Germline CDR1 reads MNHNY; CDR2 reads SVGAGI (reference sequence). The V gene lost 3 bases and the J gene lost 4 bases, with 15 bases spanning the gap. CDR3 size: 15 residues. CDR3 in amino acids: CASSYRGSEFYGYTF. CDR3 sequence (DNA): TGTGCCAGCAGTTATAGGGGAAGTGAGTTCTATGGCTACACCTTC.

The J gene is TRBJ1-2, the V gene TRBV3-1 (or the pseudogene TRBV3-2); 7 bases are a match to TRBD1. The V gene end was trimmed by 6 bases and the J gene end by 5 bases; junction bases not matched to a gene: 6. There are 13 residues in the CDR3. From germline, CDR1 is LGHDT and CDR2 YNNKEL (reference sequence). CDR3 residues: CASRRDRAYGYTF. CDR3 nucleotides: TGTGCCAGCAGACGCGACAGGGCATATGGCTACACCTTC.

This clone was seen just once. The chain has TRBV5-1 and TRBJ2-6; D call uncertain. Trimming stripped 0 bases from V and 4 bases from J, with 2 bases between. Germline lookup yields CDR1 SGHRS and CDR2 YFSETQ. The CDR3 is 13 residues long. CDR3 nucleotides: TGCGCCAGCAGCTTGGTGGGGGCCAACGTCCTGACTTTC. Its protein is CASSLVGANVLTF.

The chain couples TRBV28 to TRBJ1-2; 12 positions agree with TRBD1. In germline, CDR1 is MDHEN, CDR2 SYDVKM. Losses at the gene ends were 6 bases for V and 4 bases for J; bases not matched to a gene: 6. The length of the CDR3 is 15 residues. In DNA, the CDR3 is TGTGCCAGCAGGGACCCGGGACAGGGGGCCTATGGCTACACCTTC. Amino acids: CASRDPGQGAYGYTF.

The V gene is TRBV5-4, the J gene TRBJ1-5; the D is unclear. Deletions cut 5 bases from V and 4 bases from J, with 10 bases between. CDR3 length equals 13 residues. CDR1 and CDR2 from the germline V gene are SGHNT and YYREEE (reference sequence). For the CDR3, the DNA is TGTGCCAGCAGTTTCGACCGGAATCAGCCCCAGCATTTT. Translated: CASSFDRNQPQHF. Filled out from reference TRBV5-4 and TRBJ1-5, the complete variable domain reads ETGVTQSPTHLIKTRGQQVTLRCSSQSGHNTVSWYQQALGQGPQFIFQYYREEENGRGNFPPRFSGLQFPNYSSELNVNALELDDSALYLCASSFDRNQPQHFGDGTRLSIL.

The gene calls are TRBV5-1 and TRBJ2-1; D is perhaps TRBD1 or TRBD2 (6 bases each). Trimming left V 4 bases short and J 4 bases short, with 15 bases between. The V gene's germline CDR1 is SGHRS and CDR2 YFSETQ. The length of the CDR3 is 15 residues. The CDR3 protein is CASSLGGGEYNEQFF. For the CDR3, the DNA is TGCGCCAGCAGCCTCGGAGGGGGAGAATACAATGAGCAGTTCTTC.

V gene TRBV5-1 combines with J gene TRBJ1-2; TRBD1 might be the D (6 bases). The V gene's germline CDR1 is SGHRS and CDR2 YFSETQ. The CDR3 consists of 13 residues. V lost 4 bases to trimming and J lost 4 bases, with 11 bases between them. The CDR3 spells CASSPDRTYGYTF. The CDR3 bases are TGCGCCAGCAGCCCCGACAGGACCTATGGCTACACCTTC.

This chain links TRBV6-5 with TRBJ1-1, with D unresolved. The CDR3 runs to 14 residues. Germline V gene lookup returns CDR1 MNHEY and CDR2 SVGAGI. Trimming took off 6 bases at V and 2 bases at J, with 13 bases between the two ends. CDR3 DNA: TGTGCCAGCAGCTCCATCATGGCTAACACTGAAGCTTTCTTT. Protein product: CASSSIMANTEAFF.